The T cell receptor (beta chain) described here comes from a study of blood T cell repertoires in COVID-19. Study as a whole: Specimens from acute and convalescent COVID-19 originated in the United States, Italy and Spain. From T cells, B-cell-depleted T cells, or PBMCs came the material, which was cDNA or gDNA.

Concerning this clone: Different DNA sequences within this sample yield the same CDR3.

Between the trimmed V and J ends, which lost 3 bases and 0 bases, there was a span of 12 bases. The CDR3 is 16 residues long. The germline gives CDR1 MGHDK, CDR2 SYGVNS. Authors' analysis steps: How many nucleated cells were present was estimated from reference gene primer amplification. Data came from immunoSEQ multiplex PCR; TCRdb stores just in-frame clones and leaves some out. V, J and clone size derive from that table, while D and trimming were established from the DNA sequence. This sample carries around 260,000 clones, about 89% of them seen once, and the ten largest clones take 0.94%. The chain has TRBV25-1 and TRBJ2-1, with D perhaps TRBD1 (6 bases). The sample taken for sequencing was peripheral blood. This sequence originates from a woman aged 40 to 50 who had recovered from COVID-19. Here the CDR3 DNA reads TGTGCCAGCAGTGAGCAGACAGGCCACTCCTACAATGAGCAGTTCTTC. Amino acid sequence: CASSEQTGHSYNEQFF. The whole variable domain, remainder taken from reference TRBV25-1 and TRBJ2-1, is EADIYQTPRYLVIGTGKKITLECSQTMGHDKMYWYQQDPGMELHLIHYSYGVNSTEKGDLSSESTVSRIRTEHFPLTLESARPSHTSQYLCASSEQTGHSYNEQFFGPGTRLTVL.